This T cell receptor (beta chain) is drawn from a study of cytomegalovirus exposure and HLA in healthy donors. Germline values: CDR1 SGHTA, CDR2 FQGNSA. The CDR3 has 14 residues. Trimming took off 2 bases at V and 1 base at J, with 8 bases between the two ends. The PCR used 60 Vbeta and 13 Jbeta primers. Produced via immunoSEQ multiplex PCR; TCRdb's table is partial and in-frame only. The sample has 150,000 to 200,000 clones, around four fifths seen once. Overall study findings and caveats: The study flagged 150 to 200 TCR beta chains as cytomegalovirus-associated. Researchers reported that a few CMV-associated chains were confirmed in vitro as CMV antigen-specific. What a later analysis reportedly showed was that an Asian-associated ancestry cluster had fewer N-insertions than the roughly 700-donor mean. TCR beta chain V- and J-gene trimming was linked, in a later analysis, to a missense variant in DCLRE1C.

This clone was counted a few times. What it binds is unknown. The chain has TRBV7-2 and TRBJ1-1; D not resolved. The receptor comes from a man aged 25-45 years in good health and CMV-seronegative. Input material: PBMCs. CDR3 in DNA: TGTGCCAGCAGCTTAATACTGCCGAACACTGAAGCTTTCTTT. Its protein product is CASSLILPNTEAFF. The whole variable domain, filled in from reference TRBV7-2 and TRBJ1-1, reads GAGVSQSPSNKVTEKGKDVELRCDPISGHTALYWYRQSLGQGLEFLIYFQGNSAPDKSGLPSDRFSAERTGGSVSTLTIQRTQQEDSAVYLCASSLILPNTEAFFGQGTRLTVV.